Presented here are 20 T cell receptor beta chains from one specimen sequenced in a study of blood T cell repertoires in COVID-19. Generated by immunoSEQ multiplex PCR, the TCRdb table keeps only in-frame clones and is missing some. This sample yields about 180,000 clones, of which about four fifths are seen a single time; under 10% belongs to the top ten. The specimen was peripheral blood. The source is a woman in her seventies with COVID-19, enrolled during active disease.

The CDR3 is CASSQDPLAGVYEQYF. CDR3 nucleotides: TGCGCCAGCAGCCAAGATCCCCTAGCGGGGGTCTACGAGCAGTACTTC. The rearrangement uses TRBV4-3 and TRBJ2-7, with 10 bases matching TRBD2. V shed 0 bases, J shed 3 bases, and the junction held 5 bases outside the gene matches. The CDR3 extends over 16 amino acids. CDR1 and CDR2 from the germline V gene are LGHNA and YSLEER.

V gene TRBV30 combines with J gene TRBJ1-1; TRBD1 is a possible D gene (6 bases). The CDR3 covers 15 residues. In germline, CDR1 is GTSNPN, CDR2 SVGIG (reference sequence). V lost 5 bases and J 2 bases, leaving 18 bases between the germline ends. The CDR3 is CAWATGNWYNTEAFF. In nucleotides, the CDR3 is TGTGCCTGGGCTACAGGGAATTGGTATAACACTGAAGCTTTCTTT.

V usage is TRBV7-8 and J usage is TRBJ2-7; D possibly corresponds to TRBD2 (5 bases). Looked up from germline, CDR1 is SGHVS and CDR2 is FQNEAQ. The CDR3 runs to 15 residues. Trimming removed 7 bases from V and 2 bases from J, with 18 bases in between. The CDR3 loop is CASTSSTPGTYEQYF. The CDR3 nucleotides are TGTGCCAGCACCTCCTCGACCCCGGGGACCTACGAGCAGTACTTC.

CDR3 DNA: TGCGCCAGCAGCCACCGACAGGACGGCTATGGCTACACCTTC. It specifies CASSHRQDGYGYTF. The rearrangement links TRBV5-1 to TRBJ1-2, with a tentative D call TRBD1 (6 bases). Looked up from germline, CDR1 is SGHRS and CDR2 is YFSETQ. CDR3 length: 14 residues. V lost 4 bases and J lost 4, with 14 bases in between.

The chain uses TRBV9 and TRBJ2-1, with 9 bases fitting TRBD2. With V trimmed by 4 bases and J by 6 bases, 8 bases remained unmatched. CDR1 and CDR2 from the germline V gene are SGDLS and YYNGEE. The CDR3 extends over 15 amino acids. The chain's CDR3 is CASSLTSGPFNEQFF. The CDR3, as DNA: TGTGCCAGCAGCTTAACTAGCGGGCCGTTCAATGAGCAGTTCTTC.

The rearrangement uses TRBV7-2 and TRBJ2-1; 8 bases are shared with TRBD2. Germline values: CDR1 SGHTA, CDR2 FQGNSA. The CDR3 has 15 residues. Trimming removed 3 bases from V and 2 bases from J; junction bases left unmatched: 3. The CDR3 DNA sequence: TGTGCCAGCAGCTTCGATAGCGGGACCTACAATGAGCAGTTCTTC. Translating it yields CASSFDSGTYNEQFF. Filled out from reference TRBV7-2 and TRBJ2-1, the complete variable domain reads GAGVSQSPSNKVTEKGKDVELRCDPISGHTALYWYRQSLGQGLEFLIYFQGNSAPDKSGLPSDRFSAERTGGSVSTLTIQRTQQEDSAVYLCASSFDSGTYNEQFFGPGTRLTVL.

The chain uses TRBV9 and TRBJ2-2, with 8 bases matching TRBD2. The germline V gene has CDR1 SGDLS and CDR2 YYNGEE. The CDR3 extends over 15 amino acids. V shed 7 bases and J 7 bases; nucleotides not matched to a gene: 12. Here the CDR3 DNA reads TGTGCCAGCCGAGCGGGGGACGTTCGGGACGGGGAGCTGTTTTTT. Translation: CASRAGDVRDGELFF.

This clone was seen just once. The rearrangement uses TRBV7-6 and TRBJ2-1; 11 bases match TRBD2. With 8 bases clipped from V and 5 bases from J, the junction kept 8 bases outside the gene matches. This CDR3 is 15 amino acids long. Per the germline V gene, CDR1 is SGHVS and CDR2 is FNYEAQ. CDR3 residues: CASWRGTSGDNEQFF. As DNA, the CDR3 is TGTGCCAGCTGGAGGGGGACTAGCGGCGACAATGAGCAGTTCTTC.

The CDR3 loop reads CASSPRQGALYGYTF. CDR3 sequence (DNA): TGTGCCAGCAGTCCGCGACAGGGGGCTCTCTATGGCTACACCTTC. This chain joins TRBV27 and TRBJ1-2, with 10 bases identical to TRBD1. The CDR3 totals 15 residues. CDR1 is MNHEY, CDR2 SMNVEV, per germline (reference sequence). With V trimmed by 5 bases and J by 4 bases, 7 bases remained unmatched.

The genes are TRBV7-8 and TRBJ2-2; a weak D match, TRBD1 (6 bases). The V gene's germline CDR1 is SGHVS and CDR2 FQNEAQ. The CDR3 covers 15 residues. Trimming pared 0 bases from V and 6 bases from J, leaving 11 bases between. For the CDR3, the DNA is TGTGCCAGCAGCTTAGCAGGGGGAAGGGCCGGGGAGCTGTTTTTT. It encodes CASSLAGGRAGELFF.

This chain uses TRBV27 with TRBJ2-1, with 12 bases fitting TRBD2. CDR1 and CDR2 from the germline V gene are MNHEY and SMNVEV (reference sequence). This CDR3 comprises 17 residues. After removal of 7 bases from V and 7 bases from J, the junction contained 14 bases not matched to a gene. CDR3 sequence (DNA): TGTGCCAGCACCCCTCCCCCCGGACTAGCGGGATATAATGAGCAGTTCTTC. Its protein is CASTPPPGLAGYNEQFF.

The chain employs TRBV28 and TRBJ1-6; D remains unclear. V lost 5 bases to trimming and J lost 0 bases, with 14 bases between them. The CDR3 totals 17 residues. Germline CDR1 and CDR2: MDHEN and SYDVKM. In nucleotides, the CDR3 is TGTGCCAGCAGTCCCCCGCGGGGAAGCTCCTATAATTCACCCCTCCACTTT. It yields the protein CASSPPRGSSYNSPLHF. Filled out from reference TRBV28 and TRBJ1-6, the complete variable domain reads DVKVTQSSRYLVKRTGEKVFLECVQDMDHENMFWYRQDPGLGLRLIYFSYDVKMKEKGDIPEGYSVSREKKERFSLILESASTNQTSMYLCASSPPRGSSYNSPLHFGNGTRLTVT.

V usage is TRBV30 and J usage is TRBJ2-1, with a weak D call TRBD1 (5 bases). The V gene's germline CDR1 is GTSNPN and CDR2 SVGIG (reference sequence). This CDR3 comprises 12 residues. With 5 bases removed from V and 3 bases from J, the gap between germline ends came to 8 bases. The CDR3 loop reads CAWQGLYNEQFF. CDR3 coding DNA: TGTGCCTGGCAGGGCCTCTACAATGAGCAGTTCTTC.

The chain combines TRBV11-3 with TRBJ2-2; perhaps TRBD1 as D (6 bases). Germline CDR1 and CDR2: SGHNT and YENEEA. The V gene lost 4 bases and the J gene lost 5 bases, with 17 bases spanning the gap. This CDR3 comprises 16 residues. The CDR3: CASSSDRLLTTGELFF. CDR3 coding DNA: TGTGCCAGCAGCTCAGACAGGTTATTAACGACCGGGGAGCTGTTTTTT. Full variable domain (rest looked up from reference TRBV11-3 and TRBJ2-2): EAGVVQSPRYKIIEKKQPVAFWCNPISGHNTLYWYLQNLGQGPELLIRYENEEAVDDSQLPKDRFSAERLKGVDSTLKIQPAELGDSAVYLCASSSDRLLTTGELFFGEGSRLTVL.

The chain carries TRBV28 and TRBJ1-2, with D possibly TRBD1 on 5 matching bases. From germline, CDR1 is MDHEN and CDR2 SYDVKM. V lost 2 bases and J 10 bases, leaving 17 bases between the germline ends. The CDR3 is 14 residues long. CDR3 protein: CASSLAQGGLAYTF. CDR3 DNA: TGTGCCAGCAGTTTAGCGCAGGGAGGTTTGGCCTACACCTTC.

The genes are TRBV5-6 and TRBJ1-5; D might be TRBD1 (5 bases). V was cut by 4 bases and J by 9 bases, with 8 bases left in between. Looked up from germline, CDR1 is SGHDT and CDR2 is YYEEEE. The CDR3 extends over 11 amino acids. The CDR3 reads CASSQGGPQHF. The CDR3 DNA reads TGTGCCAGCAGCCAGGGAGGGCCCCAGCATTTT.

The J gene is TRBJ2-7, the V gene TRBV5-6, with TRBD2 matching over 8 bases. In germline, CDR1 is SGHDT, CDR2 YYEEEE. Losses at the gene ends were 3 bases for V and 3 bases for J; bases not matched to a gene: 5. CDR3 length equals 14 residues. The CDR3 protein is CASSSGLALYEQYF. CDR3 DNA: TGTGCCAGCAGCTCCGGACTAGCCCTCTACGAGCAGTACTTC.

V and J are TRBV7-9 and TRBJ2-5, with 8 bases matching TRBD1. The CDR3 is 15 amino acids. J gave up 3 bases and V 5 bases, and 8 bases lay outside the gene matches. Germline-derived CDR1 and CDR2 are SEHNR and FQNEAQ (reference sequence). CDR3 residues: CASSNLDRGKETQYF. The CDR3 DNA reads as TGTGCCAGCAGCAATCTCGACAGGGGCAAAGAGACCCAGTACTTC.

The chain combines TRBV28 with TRBJ1-1; TRBD1 agrees at 10 bases. Germline values: CDR1 MDHEN, CDR2 SYDVKM. The CDR3 contains 15 residues. V gave up 7 bases and J gave up 1 base; unmatched junction bases: 6. CDR3 residues: CASMTGGFRNTEAFF. The DNA for the CDR3 is TGTGCCAGCATGACAGGGGGCTTCCGGAACACTGAAGCTTTCTTT.

This chain joins TRBV5-1 and TRBJ1-1; possibly TRBD1 for D (6 bases). V was pared by 4 bases and J by 5 bases, with 18 bases between. This CDR3 contains 15 residues. Germline CDR1 is SGHRS and CDR2 is YFSETQ. The CDR3: CASSPDLGAHTEAFF. In DNA form, the CDR3 reads TGCGCCAGCAGCCCTGATCTGGGGGCGCATACTGAAGCTTTCTTT.